The next 31 T cell receptor beta chains were all read from a single sample in a study of OX40 agonist ivuxolimab in advanced cancers. Receptors were amplified or captured by the immunoSEQ multiplex PCR assay. TCRdb took this table from immuneACCESS and kept in-frame rearrangements with V and J called. Such tables lack part of the clones; where checked against another copy, unresolved V genes explain under half of the gap, and the rest is unexplained. The sample has fewer than 50,000 clones on record, around 90% of them singletons. The ten biggest clones cover about 16% of the sample. The specimen was CD4+ or CD8+ T cells sorted from blood, collected in a trial of the OX40 agonist ivuxolimab. Receptor source: an adult with an advanced solid tumor such as melanoma, head and neck, liver or kidney cancer.

The V call is TRBV6-1, the J call TRBJ1-5; D perhaps matches TRBD1 (6 bases). Germline V gene data show CDR1 as MNHNS and CDR2 as SASEGT. V dropped 5 bases and J dropped 3 bases, with 11 bases sitting between them. The CDR3 covers 14 residues. The CDR3 bases are TGTGCCAGCAGTCCTCGGACAGTCAATCAGCCCCAGCATTTT. Its protein product is CASSPRTVNQPQHF.

The chain carries TRBV7-8 and TRBJ2-1, with TRBD2 matching over 11 bases. The length of the CDR3 is 16 residues. The trim removed 1 base at V and 7 bases at J, leaving 6 bases unmatched. The V gene's germline CDR1 is SGHVS and CDR2 FQNEAQ. CDR3 nucleotides: TGTGCCAGCAGCTTAGAACTAGCGGGAGTAGTAAATGAGCAGTTCTTC. Amino acids: CASSLELAGVVNEQFF.

V and J are TRBV5-1 and TRBJ2-5, with TRBD1 matching over 7 bases. The J call is uncertain, as TRBJ2-7 better fits the DNA end. Per germline, CDR1 SGHRS and CDR2 YFSETQ. This CDR3 has 15 amino acids. For the CDR3, the DNA is TGCGCCAGCAGCTTGACCCAGACAGGGTTCAACGAGCAGTACTTC. As protein: CASSLTQTGFNEQYF.

The chain joins TRBV14 to TRBJ2-3; perhaps D is TRBD1 or TRBD2 (6 bases each). The germline V gene has CDR1 SGHDN and CDR2 FVKESK. V dropped 4 bases and J dropped 2 bases, with 16 bases sitting between them. The CDR3 runs 16 residues. In nucleotides, the CDR3 is TGTGCCAGCAGCCCCCCGGGGGCGGCCACCACAGATACGCAGTATTTT. It encodes CASSPPGAATTDTQYF.

The chain uses TRBV10-3 and TRBJ2-7; D may match TRBD1 or TRBD2 (5 bases each). Trimming left V 0 bases short and J 2 bases short, with 11 bases between. Germline lookup yields CDR1 ENHRY and CDR2 SYGVKD. This CDR3 spans 15 amino acids. CDR3 loop: CAISESRGEAYEQYF. The CDR3 nucleotides are TGTGCCATCAGTGAGTCGAGGGGAGAGGCCTACGAGCAGTACTTC.

This clone occurred once. The gene calls are TRBV7-6 and TRBJ1-2, with D perhaps matching TRBD1 (5 bases). V was cut by 5 bases and J by 3 bases, with 22 bases left in between. This CDR3 has 17 amino acids. CDR1 SGHVS and CDR2 FNYEAQ come from the germline V gene. CDR3 in amino acids: CASSPSPGWGRDYGYTF. CDR3 nucleotide sequence: TGTGCCAGCAGCCCATCCCCAGGCTGGGGACGGGACTATGGCTACACCTTC.

V is TRBV19 and J is TRBJ1-5; the match to TRBD1 covers 8 bases. CDR3 length: 14 amino acids. J gave up 4 bases and V 5 bases, and 4 bases lay outside the gene matches. Germline CDR1 LNHDA, CDR2 SQIVND (reference sequence). CDR3 in DNA: TGTGCCAGTAGTCACAGGGGGGAAAATCAGCCCCAGCATTTT. Its protein is CASSHRGENQPQHF.

This chain connects TRBV2 to TRBJ2-1; D gene unclear. Germline CDR1 and CDR2: SNHLY and FYNNEI. Trimming cost V 5 bases and J 0 bases, with 8 bases left between them. CDR3 length: 14 amino acids. This chain's CDR3 is CASSYNPSYNEQFF. The CDR3 DNA reads TGTGCCAGCAGTTACAACCCCTCCTACAATGAGCAGTTCTTC. Filled out from reference TRBV2 and TRBJ2-1, the complete variable domain reads EPEVTQTPSHQVTQMGQEVILRCVPISNHLYFYWYRQILGQKVEFLVSFYNNEISEKSEIFDDQFSVERPDGSNFTLKIRSTKLEDSAMYFCASSYNPSYNEQFFGPGTRLTVL.

The chain joins TRBV5-1 to TRBJ1-2; D not resolved. V lost 4 bases and J lost 4, with 14 bases in between. CDR1 and CDR2 (germline): SGHRS, YFSETQ. The CDR3 totals 14 residues. CDR3 amino acids: CASSTEDGIYGYTF. Here the CDR3 DNA reads TGCGCCAGCAGCACGGAAGACGGAATCTATGGCTACACCTTC.

This rearrangement joins TRBV27 to TRBJ2-5, with D tentatively TRBD2 (6 bases). Matching the DNA end better, TRBJ2-7 makes the J call doubtful. The germline CDR1 and CDR2 sequences are MNHEY and SMNVEV (reference sequence). CDR3 length: 13 amino acids. CDR3 nucleotides: TGTGCCAGCAGTTTCAGTCAGGGAGGCGAGCAGTACTTC. Translation gives CASSFSQGGEQYF.

This clone was seen only once. The chain has TRBV29-1 and TRBJ2-3, with 8 nucleotides matching TRBD1. CDR3 size: 15 residues. J was trimmed by 10 bases and V by 4 bases; bases with no gene match: 16. CDR1 is SQVTM, CDR2 ANQGSEA, per germline. The CDR3 region is CSVVTRDRIRVAQYF. The CDR3, as DNA: TGCAGCGTTGTCACCCGGGACAGGATCAGGGTGGCGCAGTATTTT.

The rearrangement uses TRBV6-6 and TRBJ2-1; D is possibly TRBD1 or TRBD2 (6 bases each). Germline values: CDR1 MNHNY, CDR2 SVGAGI (reference sequence). Trimming cost V 6 bases and J 6 bases, with 15 bases left between them. This CDR3 spans 14 amino acids. Here the CDR3 DNA reads TGTGCCAGCAGGGACTACGCAGGGGTCAATGAGCAGTTCTTC. Translation gives CASRDYAGVNEQFF.

This clone was counted a few times. This chain connects TRBV6-6 to TRBJ2-7; tentatively, D is TRBD1 or TRBD2 (5 bases each). The CDR3 has 15 amino acids. V lost 6 bases to trimming and J lost 0 bases, with 15 bases between them. CDR1 is MNHNY, CDR2 SVGAGI, per germline (reference sequence). The CDR3 loop is CASRGAGQRSYEQYF. In DNA, the CDR3 is TGTGCCAGCAGAGGGGCGGGTCAACGCTCCTACGAGCAGTACTTC.

The chain employs TRBV4-1 and TRBJ1-1; D unresolved. CDR3 size: 12 residues. The germline CDR1 and CDR2 sequences are MGHRA and YSYEKL. Trimming shortened V by 1 base and J by 6 bases, and 6 bases separated the two germline ends. The CDR3 DNA reads as TGCGCCAGCAGCCAAGGAGGGCCTGAAGCTTTCTTT. This codes for CASSQGGPEAFF.

This chain joins TRBV11-2 and TRBJ2-7; a weak D match, TRBD1 (5 bases). V lost 3 bases, J lost 4 bases, and 10 bases lay in between. Germline V CDR1 and CDR2: SGHAT, FQNNGV. The CDR3 has 13 amino acids. CDR3 sequence (DNA): TGTGCCAGCAGCTTTAGGGGTTATTACGAGCAGTACTTC. Translating it yields CASSFRGYYEQYF.

This chain connects TRBV4-2 to TRBJ2-1, with 8 bases that match TRBD2. Germline V lookup: CDR1 LGHNA, CDR2 YNFKEQ. V was clipped by 4 bases and J by 13 bases; unmatched bases: 18. The CDR3 extends over 16 amino acids. In DNA, the CDR3 is TGTGCCAGCAGCCCCCTTAGGACTAGCCCTTTGGGAGACCAGTTCTTC. Amino acid sequence: CASSPLRTSPLGDQFF.

This clone appeared once. The chain employs TRBV27 and TRBJ2-7; 10 bases line up with TRBD1. This CDR3 spans 13 amino acids. V lost 8 bases and J lost 1; bases outside the gene matches: 2. Germline CDR1 and CDR2: MNHEY and SMNVEV (reference sequence). The chain's CDR3 is CASWDRGSYEQYF. The CDR3 DNA sequence: TGTGCCAGCTGGGACAGGGGTTCCTACGAGCAGTACTTC.

V and J are TRBV28 and TRBJ2-2, with 7 bases identical to TRBD2. This CDR3 contains 14 residues. The V gene end was trimmed by 8 bases and the J gene end by 5 bases; junction bases not matched to a gene: 8. Germline CDR1 reads MDHEN; CDR2 reads SYDVKM. The CDR3 DNA reads TGTGCCAGCCTATACGGGGGGTTGACCGGGGAGCTGTTTTTT. This encodes CASLYGGLTGELFF.

The chain recombines TRBV29-1 with TRBJ2-2, with D possibly TRBD2 on 6 matching bases. Germline V gives CDR1 SQVTM, CDR2 ANQGSEA. V lost 3 bases and J lost 5, with 16 bases in between. This CDR3 comprises 15 residues. The CDR3 nucleotides are TGCAGCGTTGATTCGGGGAGGCGCATGACCGGGGAGCTGTTTTTT. Protein: CSVDSGRRMTGELFF.

The gene calls are TRBV19 and TRBJ2-6, with unresolved D. CDR1 and CDR2 from the germline V gene are LNHDA and SQIVND (reference sequence). V was clipped by 5 bases and J by 0 bases, with 5 bases between them. This CDR3 region has 14 residues. CDR3 protein: CASSANSGANVLTF. The DNA of the CDR3 is TGTGCCAGTAGTGCGAACTCTGGGGCCAACGTCCTGACTTTC.

This chain uses TRBV15 with TRBJ2-2; D perhaps matches TRBD1 (5 bases). Germline values: CDR1 LNHNV, CDR2 YYDKDF (reference sequence). The germline V and J ends were trimmed by 1 base and 7 bases, with 13 bases remaining between them. There are 15 residues in the CDR3. The CDR3 DNA reads TGTGCCACCAGCAGAGCCGCAGGGCGGAACGGGGAGCTGTTTTTT. Its translation is CATSRAAGRNGELFF. Variable domain in full (rest from reference TRBV15 and TRBJ2-2): DAMVIQNPRYQVTQFGKPVTLSCSQTLNHNVMYWYQQKSSQAPKLLFHYYDKDFNNEADTPDNFQSRRPNTSFCFLDIRSPGLGDTAMYLCATSRAAGRNGELFFGEGSRLTVL.

The V gene is TRBV15, the J gene TRBJ2-7, with D uncertain. The CDR3 sequence is 13 residues long. V shed 5 bases and J shed 0 bases, with 8 bases lying between them. The germline V gene has CDR1 LNHNV and CDR2 YYDKDF (reference sequence). The CDR3 here is CATSSSFSYEQYF. The CDR3 nucleotides are TGTGCCACCAGCTCCAGTTTCTCCTACGAGCAGTACTTC.

V usage is TRBV4-2 and J usage is TRBJ1-3; a possible D gene is TRBD1 (5 bases). The germline gives CDR1 LGHNA, CDR2 YNFKEQ. With 2 bases removed from V and 2 bases from J, the gap between germline ends came to 10 bases. This CDR3 contains 15 residues. CDR3 coding DNA: TGTGCCAGCAGCCAACGAACAGGTCCTGGAAACACCATATATTTT. Its protein product is CASSQRTGPGNTIYF.

This clone occurred once. This chain joins TRBV5-6 and TRBJ1-3; 9 nucleotides match TRBD1. The CDR3 is made up of 17 amino acids. The germline gives CDR1 SGHDT, CDR2 YYEEEE. Trimming cost V 5 bases and J 0 bases; bases outside gene matches: 9. The CDR3 sequence is CASRPTGTGSSGNTIYF. In DNA form, the CDR3 reads TGTGCCAGCAGACCCACCGGGACAGGGTCCTCTGGAAACACCATATATTTT.

The chain links TRBV15 to TRBJ1-6; D unresolved. There are 17 residues in the CDR3. Trimming cost V 5 bases and J 9 bases, with 23 bases left between them. CDR1 and CDR2 (germline): LNHNV, YYDKDF (reference sequence). The CDR3 reads CATSPVSGFTFASPLHF. Written as DNA, the CDR3 is TGTGCCACCAGCCCCGTTAGTGGCTTTACCTTCGCTTCACCCCTCCACTTT. Supplemented by reference TRBV15 and TRBJ1-6, the full variable domain reads DAMVIQNPRYQVTQFGKPVTLSCSQTLNHNVMYWYQQKSSQAPKLLFHYYDKDFNNEADTPDNFQSRRPNTSFCFLDIRSPGLGDTAMYLCATSPVSGFTFASPLHFGNGTRLTVT.

This clone was found once. The rearrangement links TRBV29-1 to TRBJ1-1, with D perhaps TRBD1 (6 bases). Germline CDR1 is SQVTM and CDR2 is ANQGSEA. Trimming stripped 4 bases from V and 4 bases from J, with 13 bases between. The CDR3 is 13 amino acids. Written as DNA, the CDR3 is TGCAGCGTTGTTGGGGGCTGGGCCACTGAAGCTTTCTTT. Encoded protein: CSVVGGWATEAFF.

This chain joins TRBV11-2 and TRBJ2-7; TRBD2 matches 7 bases. The germline V gene has CDR1 SGHAT and CDR2 FQNNGV. V lost 1 base, J lost 6 bases, and 15 bases stayed unmatched. CDR3 length equals 17 residues. DNA of the CDR3: TGTGCCAGCAGCTTAGGACGGGGGAGGGCCCCTTCGAGCGAGCAGTACTTC. This gives the protein CASSLGRGRAPSSEQYF.

This rearrangement joins TRBV11-2 to TRBJ2-7; D uncertain. Per germline, CDR1 SGHAT and CDR2 FQNNGV. CDR3 length: 15 amino acids. The ends were cut back, 0 bases at V and 3 bases at J, with 12 bases in the middle. CDR3 in DNA: TGTGCCAGCAGCTTAGAGTCCCCAGGTAGCTACGAGCAGTACTTC. Protein: CASSLESPGSYEQYF.

The V gene is TRBV11-2, the J gene TRBJ1-2; D gene ambiguous. CDR1 is SGHAT and CDR2 is FQNNGV in the germline V gene. V lost 5 bases, J lost 8 bases, and 12 bases lay in between. This CDR3 is 12 amino acids long. In DNA, the CDR3 is TGTGCCAGCAGCATGAGCCCGCCGGGCTACACCTTC. It codes for CASSMSPPGYTF. Full variable domain (rest looked up from reference TRBV11-2 and TRBJ1-2): EAGVAQSPRYKIIEKRQSVAFWCNPISGHATLYWYQQILGQGPKLLIQFQNNGVVDDSQLPKDRFSAERLKGVDSTLKIQPAKLEDSAVYLCASSMSPPGYTFGSGTRLTVV.

The V call is TRBV5-1, the J call TRBJ2-2; 11 bases line up with TRBD1. The J segment lost 1 base and the V segment lost 4 bases, leaving 6 bases of the junction unmatched. CDR1 SGHRS and CDR2 YFSETQ come from the germline V gene. This CDR3 region has 17 residues. The CDR3 DNA follows: TGCGCCAGCAGCGAGTGGACAGGGGGCCTGAACACCGGGGAGCTGTTTTTT. It yields the protein CASSEWTGGLNTGELFF.

The count of this clone is one. The chain combines TRBV9 with TRBJ1-1, with unresolved D. Trimming removed 4 bases at V and 3 bases at J, with 10 bases between. Germline V CDR1 and CDR2: SGDLS, YYNGEE. The length of the CDR3 is 13 residues. Here the CDR3 reads CASSPREDTEAFF. CDR3 nucleotide sequence: TGTGCCAGCAGCCCTCGCGAGGACACTGAAGCTTTCTTT.